The rows below give T cell receptor beta chains drawn from one sample of a study of T cell repertoires in cytomegalovirus infection. MiXCR was run by TCRdb on the reads, yielding one entry per CDR3 protein. The sample consists of approximately 730,000 distinct CDR3 sequences, 25% to 30% of them appearing once. Their specific antigens are unknown. The material sequenced was cultured CD8+ T cells from PBMCs, taken from culture after CMV antigen stimulation. These receptors all come from a human donor in good health (CMV status not recorded). Some clones in this sample may be carry-over from other donors' samples. Each CDR3 is given with its conserved first and last residue. Each record gives: clone size, J gene, D gene, V gene, CDR3 DNA, CDR3 protein. The D gene is left open where the match is weak. Expanded clones get a size class; other rows say once, few or many, or leave the size out.

>-|TRBJ2-6|-|TRBV20-1
TGCAGTGCTCCCAGAAGGCAAATCTCTGGGGCCAACGTCCTGACTTTC
CSAPRRQISGANVLTF
>many|TRBJ1-1|-|TRBV7-8
TGTGCCAGCAGCCCCGGGGCGCTCTCGAACACTGAAGCTTTCTTT
CASSPGALSNTEAFF
>few|TRBJ2-3|-|TRBV24-1
TGTGCCACCAGTGATTTGACAGATAGCACAGATACGCAGTATTTT
CATSDLTDSTDTQYF
>many|TRBJ1-1|-|TRBV7-2
TGTGCCAGCAGCTTAGATTCAGGGAACACTGAAGCTTTCTTT
CASSLDSGNTEAFF
>-|TRBJ2-3|TRBD2|TRBV7-6
TGTGCCAACAGCTCCCCTAGCGGGGGGCCAGATACGCAGTATTTT
CANSSPSGGPDTQYF
>-|TRBJ2-7|TRBD1|TRBV7-6
TGTGCCAGCAACAGGGGAGAGGGATACGAGCAGTACTTC
CASNRGEGYEQYF
>-|TRBJ2-1|TRBD2|TRBV7-6
TGTGCCAGCAGCGACAGATCTAGCGGGGGGGCCCCGAATGAGCAGTTCTTC
CASSDRSSGGAPNEQFF
>-|TRBJ2-3|-|TRBV28
TGTGCCACCCGCTCTGTTAGCACAGATACGCAGTATTTT
CATRSVSTDTQYF
>-|TRBJ1-2|TRBD1|TRBV5-4
TGTGCCAGCAGCTGGATAATGGGACAGGTTATTGATGGCTACACCTTC
CASSWIMGQVIDGYTF
>-|TRBJ2-2|TRBD2|TRBV12-3/TRBV12-4
TGTGCCAGCAGCAGGACTAGCGGGGGCGGAACCGGGGAGCTGTTTTTT
CASSRTSGGGTGELFF
>few|TRBJ1-1|TRBD1|TRBV6-1
TGTGCCAGCAGTGTCCGGGACAGTGAAGCTTTCTTT
CASSVRDSEAFF
>-|TRBJ2-1|-|TRBV15
TGTGCCACCGGGTCCGGGGGAAGGGGCAATGAGCAGTTCTTC
CATGSGGRGNEQFF
>few|TRBJ2-3|-|TRBV7-9
TGTGCCAGCAGCCCCGAACCTCCAGATACGCAGTATTTT
CASSPEPPDTQYF
>many|TRBJ2-1|-|TRBV6-2/TRBV6-3
TGTGCCAGCAGTTATGAATTTAGCTCCTACAATGAGCAGTTCTTC
CASSYEFSSYNEQFF
>-|TRBJ1-3|-|TRBV27
TGTGCCAGCAGTTTATCGGGACTTTACTCTGGAAACACCATATATTTT
CASSLSGLYSGNTIYF
>-|TRBJ1-2|-|TRBV19
TGTGCCAGTAGTATTCAGGTTAACTATGGCTACACCTTC
CASSIQVNYGYTF
>few|TRBJ2-1|-|TRBV7-3
TGTGCCAGCATCCCACCAGGGGCAGGCGAGCAGTTCTTC
CASIPPGAGEQFF
>few|TRBJ1-2|-|TRBV10-3
TGTGCCATCAGTGATTCCCTCGGGCACCCTAACTATGGCTACACCTTC
CAISDSLGHPNYGYTF
>-|TRBJ1-2|-|TRBV12-3/TRBV12-4
TGTGCCAGCAGTTTAAGTCGATTGGGGGGCTACACCTTC
CASSLSRLGGYTF
>-|TRBJ1-1|TRBD1|TRBV20-1
TGCAGTGCTACTCTGACAGGGGCGAACACTGAAGCTTTCTTT
CSATLTGANTEAFF
>-|TRBJ2-5|-|TRBV2
TGTGCCAGCCAGGGGTCTCGAGAGACCCAGTACTTC
CASQGSRETQYF
>-|TRBJ1-2|-|TRBV2
TGTGCCAGCGCAGCGGGACCGATCTATGGCTACACCTTC
CASAAGPIYGYTF
>-|TRBJ1-1|-|TRBV7-4
TGTGCCAGGAGCTTAGCCGGGGGAGAAGCTTTCTTT
CARSLAGGEAFF
>-|TRBJ2-5|-|TRBV5-6
TGTGCCAGCAGCTGGGGGGACGAAGAGACCCAGTACTTC
CASSWGDEETQYF
>-|TRBJ2-1|-|TRBV12-3/TRBV12-4
TGTGCCAGCAGTTTCCCCGACAGAGCCTACTACAATGAGCAGTTCTTC
CASSFPDRAYYNEQFF
>-|TRBJ2-5|TRBD1|TRBV7-2
TGTGCCAGCAGCCCTCTCGGACAGGGATATGTAGAGACCCAGTACTTC
CASSPLGQGYVETQYF
>many|TRBJ2-1|TRBD1|TRBV19
TGTGCCAGTAACCCAGGGGGCTCCTACAATGAGCAGTTCTTC
CASNPGGSYNEQFF
>-|TRBJ2-2|TRBD1|TRBV27
TGTGCCACCGGGGACAGGGGAAGCACCGGGGAGCTGTTTTTT
CATGDRGSTGELFF
>few|TRBJ2-5|TRBD2|TRBV20-1
TGCAGTGCTAGAGATCCATCTAGCGGGGTGTGGGAGACCCAGTACTTC
CSARDPSSGVWETQYF